The clone carrying this TCR beta chain was seen a handful of times. Its antigen is as yet unknown. The time point is: week 35, safety follow-up. Topical imiquimod was applied with each vaccine dose, which held 300 ug of mutant IDH1 20-mer peptide. With 0 bases removed from V and 7 bases from J, the gap between germline ends came to 6 bases. This CDR3 spans 12 amino acids. The germline gives CDR1 GTSNPN, CDR2 SVGIG (reference sequence). This sample was taken from a study of a mutant IDH1 vaccine in newly diagnosed glioma. Clones were sequenced by immunoSEQ multiplex PCR, and TCRdb holds only the in-frame ones, with some missing. The repertoire holds 53,000 or so clones, roughly three quarters seen once, with 5.5% to 8.5% in the top ten.

The sequence derives from a man aged 35 to 55 with glioma. The gene calls are TRBV30 and TRBJ1-4; D is uncertain. The sequences come from PBMCs, collected from a glioma patient whose treatment included an IDH1 peptide vaccine. CDR3 coding DNA: TGTGCCTGGAGTGTACGGCTTGAAAAACTGTTTTTT. Translating it yields CAWSVRLEKLFF. Full variable domain (missing parts from reference TRBV30 and TRBJ1-4): SQTIHQWPATLVQPVGSPLSLECTVEGTSNPNLYWYRQAAGRGLQLLFYSVGIGQISSEVPQNLSASRPQDRQFILSSKKLLLSDSGFYLCAWSVRLEKLFFGSGTQLSVL.